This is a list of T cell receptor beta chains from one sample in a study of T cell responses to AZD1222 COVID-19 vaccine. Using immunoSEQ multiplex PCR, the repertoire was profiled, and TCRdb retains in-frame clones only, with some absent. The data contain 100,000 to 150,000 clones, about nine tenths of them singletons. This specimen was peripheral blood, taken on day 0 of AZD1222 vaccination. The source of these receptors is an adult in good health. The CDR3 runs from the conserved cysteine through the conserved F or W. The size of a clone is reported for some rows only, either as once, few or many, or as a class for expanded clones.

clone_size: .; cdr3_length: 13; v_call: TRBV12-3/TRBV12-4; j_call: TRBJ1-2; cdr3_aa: CASSLAPRYGYTF
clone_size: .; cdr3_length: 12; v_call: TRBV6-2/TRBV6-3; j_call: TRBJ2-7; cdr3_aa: CASSYPTYEQYF
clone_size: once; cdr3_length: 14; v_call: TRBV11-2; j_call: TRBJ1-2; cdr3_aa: CASSLGPLNYGYTF
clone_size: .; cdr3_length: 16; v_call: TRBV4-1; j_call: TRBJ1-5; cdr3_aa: CASSQVGTGDNQPQHF
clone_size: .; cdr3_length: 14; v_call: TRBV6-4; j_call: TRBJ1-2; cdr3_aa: CASSDSGGLNGYTF
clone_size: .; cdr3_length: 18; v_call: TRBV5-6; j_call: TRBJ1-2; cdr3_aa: CASSLFSSTRPNNYGYTF
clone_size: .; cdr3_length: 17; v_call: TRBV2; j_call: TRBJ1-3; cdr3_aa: CASWESTGINSGNTIYF
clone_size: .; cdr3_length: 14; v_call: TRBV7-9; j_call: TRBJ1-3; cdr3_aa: CASSSGLVGNTIYF
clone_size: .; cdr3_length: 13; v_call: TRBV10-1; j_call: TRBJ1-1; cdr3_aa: CASRVQQNTEAFF
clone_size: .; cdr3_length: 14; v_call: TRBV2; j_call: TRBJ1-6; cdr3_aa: CASSSDRGGSPLHF
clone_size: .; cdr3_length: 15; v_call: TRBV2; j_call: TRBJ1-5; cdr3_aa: CASTLEVGGNQPQHF
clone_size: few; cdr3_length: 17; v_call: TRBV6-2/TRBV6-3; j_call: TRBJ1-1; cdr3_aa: CASSYRWTRQRNTEAFF
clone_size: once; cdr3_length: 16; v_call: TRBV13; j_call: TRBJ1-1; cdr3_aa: CASSLLTEASNTEAFF
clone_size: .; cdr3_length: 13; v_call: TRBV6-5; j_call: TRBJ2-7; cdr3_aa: CASRGALSSKQYF
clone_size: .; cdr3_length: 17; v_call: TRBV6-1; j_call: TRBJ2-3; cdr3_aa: CASSAGLAGEPTDTQYF
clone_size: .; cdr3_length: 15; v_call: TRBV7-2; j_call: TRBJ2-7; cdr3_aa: CASSPKFTTGYEQYF
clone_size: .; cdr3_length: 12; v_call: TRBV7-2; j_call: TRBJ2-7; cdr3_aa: CASSLASVQQYF
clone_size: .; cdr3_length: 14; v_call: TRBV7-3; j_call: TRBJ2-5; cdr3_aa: CASSLGGGQETQYF
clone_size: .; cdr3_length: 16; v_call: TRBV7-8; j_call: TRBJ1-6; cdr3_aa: CASSLAEGDWNSPLHF
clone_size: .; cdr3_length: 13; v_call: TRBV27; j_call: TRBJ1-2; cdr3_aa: CASRQQGGYGYTF
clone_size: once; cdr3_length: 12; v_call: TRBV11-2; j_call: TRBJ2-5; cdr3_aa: CASSLGAGTQYF
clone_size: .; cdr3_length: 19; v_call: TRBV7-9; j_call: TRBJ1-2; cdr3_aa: CASRGPGGGGHSVNYGYTF
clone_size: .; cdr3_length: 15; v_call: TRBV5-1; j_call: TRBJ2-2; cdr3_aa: CASSLDPGTPGELFF
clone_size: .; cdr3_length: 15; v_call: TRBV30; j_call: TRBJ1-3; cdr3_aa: CASPGGENSGNTIYF
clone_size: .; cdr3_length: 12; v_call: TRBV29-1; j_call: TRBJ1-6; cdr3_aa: CSVMDVGSPLHF
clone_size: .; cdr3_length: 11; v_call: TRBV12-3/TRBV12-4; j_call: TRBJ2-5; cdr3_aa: CASRGEETQYF
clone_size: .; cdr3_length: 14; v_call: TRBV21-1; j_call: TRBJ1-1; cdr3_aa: CASSKLTQHTEAFF
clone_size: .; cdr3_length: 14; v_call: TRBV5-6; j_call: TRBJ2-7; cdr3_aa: CASNPAGSSYEQYF
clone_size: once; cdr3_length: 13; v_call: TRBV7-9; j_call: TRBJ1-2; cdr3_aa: CASSLLQGYGYTF
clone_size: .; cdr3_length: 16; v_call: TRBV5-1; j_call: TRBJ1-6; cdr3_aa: CASSTAGGVDNSPLHF
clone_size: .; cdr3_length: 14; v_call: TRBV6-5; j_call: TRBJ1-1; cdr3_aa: CASSAEDRATQAFF
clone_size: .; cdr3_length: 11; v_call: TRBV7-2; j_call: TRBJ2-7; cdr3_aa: CASSSTYEQYF
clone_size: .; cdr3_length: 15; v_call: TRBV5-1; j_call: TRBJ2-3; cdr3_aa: CASSLAGGSTDTQYF
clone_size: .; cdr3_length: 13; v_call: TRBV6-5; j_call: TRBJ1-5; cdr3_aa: CASSSDRYQPQHF
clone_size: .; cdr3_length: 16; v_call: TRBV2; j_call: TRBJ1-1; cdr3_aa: CASSVVRYRGVTEAFF
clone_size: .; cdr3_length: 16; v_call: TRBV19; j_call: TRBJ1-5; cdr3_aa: CASTGNRIGGYQPQHF
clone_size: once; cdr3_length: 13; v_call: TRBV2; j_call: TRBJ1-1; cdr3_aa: CASSGAGAAEAFF
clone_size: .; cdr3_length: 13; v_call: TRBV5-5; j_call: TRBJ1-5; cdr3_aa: CASSLEGHQPQHF
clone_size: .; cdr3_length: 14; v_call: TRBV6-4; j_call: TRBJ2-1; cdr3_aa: CASSPDRIYNEQFF
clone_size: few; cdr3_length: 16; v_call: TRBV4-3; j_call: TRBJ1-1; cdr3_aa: CASSQDPGTGWSEAFF
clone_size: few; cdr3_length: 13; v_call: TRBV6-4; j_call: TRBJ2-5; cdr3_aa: CASSVTSQETQYF